Below, 14 T cell receptor beta chains from the same sample are listed, as sequenced in a study of beta chain features in type 1 diabetes. Study results and limitations: Moderate yet significant TCRB CDR3 shortening was seen in Type 1 diabetes patients in all four CD4+ subsets.

Sequencing targeted expressed TCRB transcripts, as all isolated RNA had been reverse transcribed. The method was immunoSEQ multiplex PCR; TCRdb's version includes in-frame clones alone and lacks a portion of them. This sample carries over 650,000 clones, around 15% of them seen once, and the ten largest clones take less than 0.04%. Their recognized antigens are unknown. The sample taken for sequencing was naive CD4+ T cells from blood. All receptors come from a man in his late teens or twenties with type 1 diabetes.

This clone came up a few times. This chain uses TRBV4-2 with TRBJ2-1, with 9 bases matching TRBD2. The J segment lost 7 bases and the V segment lost 5 bases, leaving 9 bases of the junction unmatched. CDR1 and CDR2 from the germline V gene are LGHNA and YNFKEQ. The CDR3 is made up of 15 amino acids. The CDR3 bases are TGTGCCAGCAGCAAATCGCGGGGGGGCTCGAATGAGCAGTTCTTC. It translates to CASSKSRGGSNEQFF.

The chain couples TRBV30 to TRBJ1-3; unclear D gene. CDR3 length: 12 amino acids. The germline V and J ends were trimmed by 4 bases and 4 bases, with 8 bases remaining between them. Germline CDR1 and CDR2: GTSNPN and SVGIG (reference sequence). CDR3 in DNA: TGTGCCTGGACCTCCCTCGGAAACACCATATATTTT. It encodes CAWTSLGNTIYF.

This chain uses TRBV2 with TRBJ1-4; D is possibly TRBD1 (5 bases). The CDR3 totals 15 residues. Germline CDR1 and CDR2: SNHLY and FYNNEI. V lost 3 bases and J lost 7, with 15 bases in between. DNA of the CDR3: TGTGCCAGCAGTGACCAGAGCCGCCAGGGTGAAAAACTGTTTTTT. Its protein is CASSDQSRQGEKLFF.

This clone was counted only a few times. CDR3 DNA: TGTGCCAGCACTGGGACAGGGCTTGAGCAGTACTTC. Translated: CASTGTGLEQYF. The chain carries TRBV2 and TRBJ2-7, with 9 bases fitting TRBD1. V lost 7 bases, J lost 7 bases, and 5 bases stayed unmatched. CDR3 length equals 12 residues. Germline V CDR1 and CDR2: SNHLY, FYNNEI.

Only a few counts were recorded for this clone. CDR3 coding DNA: TGTGCCATCAGCCAGGGGGTGCCTGGGGCCAACGTCCTGACTTTC. This encodes CAISQGVPGANVLTF. The J gene is TRBJ2-6, the V gene TRBV10-3; TRBD1 matches 7 bases. The ends lost 6 bases at V and 2 bases at J; junction bases unmatched: 4. Looked up from germline, CDR1 is ENHRY and CDR2 is SYGVKD. CDR3 length: 15 amino acids.

In this sample, this clone turned up a few times. The chain has TRBV28 and TRBJ2-1, with D tentatively TRBD1 or TRBD2 (5 bases each). Germline CDR1 MDHEN, CDR2 SYDVKM. This CDR3 comprises 11 residues. Trimming took off 4 bases at V and 11 bases at J, with 9 bases between the two ends. DNA of the CDR3: TGTGCCAGCAGTTCGGGGCCACAGCAGTTCTTC. Translation gives CASSSGPQQFF.

This chain uses TRBV5-1 with TRBJ1-2; maybe TRBD1 (5 bases). The CDR3 is 13 amino acids. Germline V gene lookup returns CDR1 SGHRS and CDR2 YFSETQ. V lost 3 bases to trimming and J lost 6 bases, with 12 bases between them. The CDR3 DNA reads as TGCGCCAGCAGCTGGCAGGGCGCGGATGGCTACACCTTC. Translating gives CASSWQGADGYTF.

This clone was observed a few times. The CDR3 DNA is TGCAGTGCTAATAGCGGGAATGAGCAGTTCTTC. Protein: CSANSGNEQFF. The V and J genes are TRBV20-1 and TRBJ2-1; 7 bases agree with TRBD2. Trimming cost V 4 bases and J 7 bases; bases outside gene matches: 1. CDR1 and CDR2 from the germline V gene are DFQATT and SNEGSKA (reference sequence). The length of the CDR3 is 11 residues.

The chain has TRBV29-1 and TRBJ1-4; unclear D gene. This CDR3 has 14 amino acids. Trimming took 4 bases from V and 4 from J, leaving 13 bases between them. Germline V gives CDR1 SQVTM, CDR2 ANQGSEA. CDR3 coding DNA: TGCAGCGTTGCAAGTAGCGACGGTAATGAAAAACTGTTTTTT. It encodes CSVASSDGNEKLFF.

This clone was seen a handful of times. The chain couples TRBV4-1 to TRBJ2-2; 8 bases are shared with TRBD2. The J segment lost 7 bases and the V segment lost 6 bases, leaving 10 bases of the junction unmatched. This CDR3 has 15 amino acids. Germline lookup yields CDR1 MGHRA and CDR2 YSYEKL. CDR3: CASRGVAGLNGELFF. The CDR3 DNA reads TGCGCCAGCAGAGGGGTAGCGGGATTGAACGGGGAGCTGTTTTTT.

A few counts support this clone. The J gene is TRBJ1-2, the V gene TRBV2; no clear D. Germline values: CDR1 SNHLY, CDR2 FYNNEI. The CDR3 runs 14 residues. Trimming cost V 5 bases and J 4 bases, with 14 bases left between them. The CDR3 region is CASSRTAGIYGYTF. CDR3 nucleotide sequence: TGTGCCAGCAGTCGGACGGCGGGGATCTATGGCTACACCTTC.

This clone was picked up a small number of times. V and J are TRBV30 and TRBJ2-1; TRBD2 might be the D (6 bases). The CDR3 contains 12 residues. V was trimmed by 0 bases and J by 12 bases, leaving 12 bases between them. Germline lookup yields CDR1 GTSNPN and CDR2 SVGIG (reference sequence). The CDR3 coding sequence is TGTGCCTGGAGTGTGGGCCAAGCGGGGCAGTTCTTC. Translation gives CAWSVGQAGQFF.

In this sample, this clone turned up a few times. This chain connects TRBV9 to TRBJ1-6; D not resolved. The CDR3 covers 15 residues. The V end lost 0 bases, the J end lost 8 bases, and 12 bases lay between the germline ends. Germline V lookup: CDR1 SGDLS, CDR2 YYNGEE. The CDR3 DNA sequence: TGTGCCAGCAGCGTAGCTTCCGGGGTTGATTCACCCCTCCACTTT. The encoded protein is CASSVASGVDSPLHF. Full variable domain (missing parts from reference TRBV9 and TRBJ1-6): DSGVTQTPKHLITATGQRVTLRCSPRSGDLSVYWYQQSLDQGLQFLIQYYNGEERAKGNILERFSAQQFPDLHSELNLSSLELGDSALYFCASSVASGVDSPLHFGNGTRLTVT.

This clone showed up just a few times. The CDR3 sequence: CATSGRGSGANVLTF. CDR3 DNA: TGTGCCACCAGCGGTAGAGGCTCTGGGGCCAACGTCCTGACTTTC. The genes are TRBV15 and TRBJ2-6, with D uncertain. The V and J ends lost 5 bases and 0 bases respectively, with 8 bases between them. CDR1 is LNHNV and CDR2 is YYDKDF in the germline V gene (reference sequence). The CDR3 length is 15 residues.